These 24 T cell receptor beta chains share one sample of origin, sequenced in a study of cytomegalovirus exposure and HLA in healthy donors. Primers included in the PCR were 60 Vbeta and 13 Jbeta primers. The repertoire was sequenced with immunoSEQ multiplex PCR; TCRdb's copy has only in-frame clones and lacks some. The profile shows some 150,000 clones, less than 85% of them singletons. Material: PBMCs. The receptors originated from a man aged 18-30 years in good health and CMV-seropositive.

The chain couples TRBV7-8 to TRBJ2-7, with 10 bases matching TRBD1. The CDR3 covers 16 residues. Looked up from germline, CDR1 is SGHVS and CDR2 is FQNEAQ. V was pared by 5 bases and J by 6 bases, with 13 bases of the junction left unmatched. The CDR3, as DNA: TGTGCCAGCAGCCGTGACAGGGGGCGAATTTTAGGCGAGCAGTACTTC. This encodes CASSRDRGRILGEQYF. Complete variable domain (other parts from reference TRBV7-8 and TRBJ2-7): GAGVSQSPRYKVAKRGQDVALRCDPISGHVSLFWYQQALGQGPEFLTYFQNEAQLDKSGLPSDRFFAERPEGSVSTLKIQRTQQEDSAVYLCASSRDRGRILGEQYFGPGTRLTVT.

The V gene is TRBV4-1, the J gene TRBJ2-5; 14 bases match TRBD2. V lost 2 bases and J lost 2; bases outside the gene matches: 1. The germline V gene encodes CDR1 MGHRA and CDR2 YSYEKL. The CDR3 is 16 residues long. The CDR3 DNA reads as TGCGCCAGCAGCCAATGGACTAGCGGGGGGCAAGAGACCCAGTACTTC. It codes for CASSQWTSGGQETQYF.

This clone was recorded only once. The identical CDR3 is also encoded by other nucleotide sequences in the sample. The chain employs TRBV5-1 and TRBJ2-3, with 14 bases matching TRBD2. The germline CDR1 and CDR2 sequences are SGHRS and YFSETQ. The CDR3 totals 15 residues. J was trimmed by 4 bases and V by 3 bases; bases with no gene match: 1. This chain's CDR3 is CASSSGLAGADTQYF. CDR3 nucleotides: TGCGCCAGCAGCTCGGGACTAGCGGGGGCAGATACGCAGTATTTT.

The rearrangement joins TRBV7-9 to TRBJ2-7; maybe TRBD1 (6 bases). Between the trimmed V and J ends, which lost 4 bases and 5 bases, there was a span of 9 bases. This CDR3 contains 12 residues. The V gene's germline CDR1 is SEHNR and CDR2 FQNEAQ (reference sequence). The CDR3 DNA reads TGTGCCAGCAGCTACAGGGCTGACGAGCAGTACTTC. Translated, it gives CASSYRADEQYF.

The V call is TRBV11-1, the J call TRBJ2-7, with D tentatively TRBD1 (6 bases). Trimming took off 6 bases at V and 0 bases at J, with 15 bases between the two ends. This CDR3 is built from 15 residues. Per germline, CDR1 SGHAT and CDR2 FQDESV (reference sequence). The CDR3 region is CASSPHRVSSYEQYF. CDR3 coding DNA: TGTGCCAGCAGTCCCCACAGGGTTAGCTCCTACGAGCAGTACTTC.

The chain is built from TRBV27 and TRBJ1-2, with a weak D call TRBD1 (5 bases). Trimming took 6 bases from V and 2 from J, leaving 16 bases between them. The CDR3 loop spans 15 amino acids. Germline V CDR1 and CDR2: MNHEY, SMNVEV (reference sequence). The CDR3 DNA reads as TGTGCCAGCAGCCTCTTCCAGGGTCCCAACTATGGCTACACCTTC. Amino acids: CASSLFQGPNYGYTF.

The chain recombines TRBV9 with TRBJ2-3; TRBD2 matches 10 bases. V dropped 1 base and J dropped 5; count of bases not matched to a gene: 7. The CDR3 length is 16 residues. The germline V gene has CDR1 SGDLS and CDR2 YYNGEE. CDR3 sequence: CASSVKLAGGIDTQYF. CDR3 nucleotide sequence: TGTGCCAGCAGCGTAAAATTAGCGGGAGGAATAGATACGCAGTATTTT.

This chain connects TRBV5-6 to TRBJ2-1, with 7 bases aligning to TRBD1. Germline CDR1 reads SGHDT; CDR2 reads YYEEEE. The CDR3 is 12 residues long. After removal of 4 bases from V and 9 bases from J, the junction contained 4 bases not matched to a gene. In DNA form, the CDR3 reads TGTGCCAGCAGCCTCTACAGGGGTGAGCAGTTCTTC. Translating it yields CASSLYRGEQFF.

The chain combines TRBV30 with TRBJ1-4; 7 nucleotides match TRBD1. After removal of 3 bases from V and 6 bases from J, the junction contained 19 bases not matched to a gene. Germline CDR1 reads GTSNPN; CDR2 reads SVGIG (reference sequence). The length of the CDR3 is 18 residues. CDR3 sequence reads: CAWSRIPGQTHLDEKLFF. CDR3 nucleotides: TGTGCCTGGAGCCGAATTCCGGGACAGACCCATTTGGATGAAAAACTGTTTTTT.

V gene TRBV4-2 combines with J gene TRBJ1-2; 9 bases align to TRBD1. Germline lookup yields CDR1 LGHNA and CDR2 YNFKEQ. This CDR3 has 14 amino acids. V gave up 0 bases and J gave up 10 bases; unmatched junction bases: 6. The CDR3 is CASSQDPDRGVYTF. The CDR3 DNA reads TGTGCCAGCAGCCAAGATCCGGACAGGGGTGTCTACACCTTC.

The chain has TRBV10-2 and TRBJ2-3; D unclear. V lost 4 bases, J lost 4 bases, and 12 bases lay in between. CDR3 length equals 14 residues. CDR1 and CDR2 from the germline V gene are WSHSY and SAAADI. CDR3 region: CASSVARIPDTQYF. The CDR3 nucleotides are TGCGCCAGCAGTGTCGCGAGGATTCCAGATACGCAGTATTTT.

The J gene is TRBJ2-7, the V gene TRBV21-1; the table names TRBD2, a call not compared with the DNA. TRBV21-1 corresponds to a pseudogene. The CDR3 is 16 residues long. DNA of the CDR3: TGTGCCAGCAGCCCGACAGGTTCCCAGCGGGAGGTCGAGCAGTACTTC. Residues: CASSPTGSQREVEQYF.

This chain links TRBV30 with TRBJ1-2; TRBD1 might be the D (5 bases). The CDR3 contains 16 residues. V was shortened by 3 bases and J by 5 bases, with 22 bases between the two germline ends. Looked up from germline, CDR1 is GTSNPN and CDR2 is SVGIG (reference sequence). CDR3 sequence reads: CAWSAGGPLLPYGYTF. The CDR3 nucleotides are TGTGCCTGGAGCGCCGGGGGTCCCCTCCTCCCTTATGGCTACACCTTC.

The chain employs TRBV2 and TRBJ1-5; D may be TRBD1 (5 bases). CDR1 and CDR2 (germline): SNHLY, FYNNEI. V was clipped by 3 bases and J by 4 bases, with 10 bases between them. CDR3 length equals 14 residues. CDR3 DNA: TGTGCCAGCAGTGATAGACAGTTGAATCAGCCCCAGCATTTT. Translating gives CASSDRQLNQPQHF.

V usage is TRBV7-5 and J usage is TRBJ2-5; whether TRBD2, the table's D call, matches the DNA was not checked. The DNA end is more similar to TRBJ2-7, so the J call may be wrong. TRBV7-5 is a pseudogene segment. CDR3 length equals 14 residues. The CDR3 DNA reads TGTGCCAGAAGCTTAGGTGGTAGCCGGTTCGAGCAGTACTTC. It codes for CARSLGGSRFEQYF.

The V gene is TRBV18, the J gene TRBJ2-3, with TRBD2 matching 7 bases. CDR1 is KGHSH and CDR2 is LQKENI in the germline V gene. The CDR3 covers 13 residues. With 3 bases clipped from V and 4 bases from J, the junction kept 1 base outside the gene matches. This CDR3 reads CASSPRGADTQYF. The CDR3 nucleotides are TGTGCCAGCTCACCTCGGGGGGCAGATACGCAGTATTTT.

This sequence joins TRBV27 and TRBJ2-3; 10 bases agree with TRBD1. Per the germline V gene, CDR1 is MNHEY and CDR2 is SMNVEV (reference sequence). This CDR3 contains 18 residues. The V and J ends lost 0 bases and 4 bases, in that order; junction bases with no gene match: 10. The CDR3 coding sequence is TGTGCCAGCAGTTTATCTTTAGGGGACAGGGGATTCTCAGATACGCAGTATTTT. It translates to CASSLSLGDRGFSDTQYF.

The chain couples TRBV10-3 to TRBJ2-1; 9 bases match TRBD1. With V trimmed by 4 bases and J by 8 bases, 12 bases remained unmatched. CDR1 is ENHRY, CDR2 SYGVKD, per germline. CDR3 length: 16 amino acids. CDR3 in amino acids: CAISVGRGQGMHEQFF. For the CDR3, the DNA is TGTGCCATCAGTGTGGGAAGAGGACAGGGGATGCATGAGCAGTTCTTC.

The chain has TRBV7-3 and TRBJ2-7; 12 bases fit TRBD2. CDR3 length equals 15 residues. Looked up from germline, CDR1 is SGHTA and CDR2 is FQGTGA. V trimming: 5 bases; J trimming: 0 bases; junction bases outside the gene matches: 2. As DNA, the CDR3 is TGTGCCAGCAGCAAGACTAGCGGGAGCTCCTACGAGCAGTACTTC. Its translation: CASSKTSGSSYEQYF.

The CDR3 DNA follows: TGCGCCAGCAGTCTCAGGGCGGACTATGGCTACACCTTC. Amino acids: CASSLRADYGYTF. The gene calls are TRBV4-1 and TRBJ1-2; TRBD1 might be the D (5 bases). The CDR3 totals 13 residues. V shed 6 bases and J shed 3 bases, with 11 bases lying between them. Germline CDR1 and CDR2: MGHRA and YSYEKL.

This clone was detected a few times. This rearrangement joins TRBV7-8 to TRBJ2-7, with 7 bases identical to TRBD1. The J segment lost 4 bases and the V segment lost 5 bases, leaving 14 bases of the junction unmatched. The V gene's germline CDR1 is SGHVS and CDR2 FQNEAQ. The CDR3 has 16 amino acids. The CDR3 DNA follows: TGTGCCAGCAGCCCCGGACAGGCAGAATTAACATACGAGCAGTACTTC. Translating gives CASSPGQAELTYEQYF.

This rearrangement joins TRBV4-2 to TRBJ2-1, with 7 bases matching TRBD2. The CDR3 covers 15 residues. Germline V gives CDR1 LGHNA, CDR2 YNFKEQ. V lost 0 bases, J lost 10 bases, and 9 bases stayed unmatched. The CDR3 here is CASSQDGLAEGEQFF. CDR3 nucleotides: TGTGCCAGCAGCCAAGATGGGCTAGCGGAGGGGGAGCAGTTCTTC.

To note about this clone: Other DNA sequences in the sample encode the same CDR3. The chain uses TRBV14 and TRBJ1-6; D is unresolved. CDR1 SGHDN and CDR2 FVKESK come from the germline V gene. Trimming cost V 4 bases and J 0 bases, with 7 bases left between them. This CDR3 is built from 15 residues. The CDR3 spells CASSRGLSYNSPLHF. The CDR3 DNA reads as TGTGCCAGCAGCCGCGGACTCTCCTATAATTCACCCCTCCACTTT. The complete variable domain, with remaining parts taken from reference TRBV14 and TRBJ1-6, reads EAGVTQFPSHSVIEKGQTVTLRCDPISGHDNLYWYRRVMGKEIKFLLHFVKESKQDESGMPNNRFLAERTGGTYSTLKVQPAELEDSGVYFCASSRGLSYNSPLHFGNGTRLTVT.

The chain joins TRBV2 to TRBJ2-5; D gene unclear. The CDR3 covers 14 residues. The germline gives CDR1 SNHLY, CDR2 FYNNEI. The V gene lost 2 bases and the J gene lost 3 bases, with 10 bases spanning the gap. The chain's CDR3 is CASSEPGHKETQYF. CDR3 DNA sequence: TGTGCCAGCAGTGAACCTGGCCATAAAGAGACCCAGTACTTC.